This T cell receptor beta chain was sequenced for a study of blood T cell repertoires in COVID-19. Study overall: Material from acute and convalescent COVID-19 was sourced from the United States, Italy and Spain. T cells, B-cell-depleted T cells, or PBMCs provided the cDNA or gDNA that served as material.

Profiled with immunoSEQ multiplex PCR; TCRdb holds only in-frame clones, not every one. The sample includes roughly 250,000 clones, around 86% of them seen just once. Participants were aged 18 to 89 years, lived in 24 US areas, and enrolled virtually. Cohorts were based on clinical histories the participants reported. There are 16 residues in the CDR3. The junction had 6 bases not matched to a gene; V was cut back by 0 bases and J by 2 bases. CDR1 and CDR2 from the germline V gene are SGDLS and YYNGEE. The clonotype was recovered from a woman in her forties with acute COVID-19. Material for sequencing was PBMCs or T cells enriched from blood (not recorded which). The V gene is TRBV9, the J gene TRBJ2-3, with TRBD2 identical over 7 bases. The chain's CDR3 is CASSVEPAGSTDTQYF. The CDR3 DNA reads as TGTGCCAGCAGCGTAGAGCCAGCGGGATCCACAGATACGCAGTATTTT.